This is a list of T cell receptor beta chains from one sample in a study of T-cell reconstitution after alpha-beta-depleted transplantation in children. TCRdb used MiXCR to reprocess the PCR reads, holding one entry per CDR3 protein. The sample has 450,000 to 500,000 distinct CDR3 sequences; about an eighth are singletons. The specimen comprised PBMCs from the stem cell graft donor, sampled from the stem cell graft. These TCRs come from a human donor who donated a stem cell graft to a child with combined immunodeficiency. Each CDR3 is given without its conserved first and last residue.

v_gene: TRBV30
j_gene: TRBJ2-2
CDR3aa: AWSVAGELF

v_gene: TRBV7-2
j_gene: TRBJ2-2
CDR3aa: ASSLSWRHNTGELF

v_gene: TRBV7-2
j_gene: TRBJ2-1
CDR3aa: ASSLVSGYTYEQF

v_gene: TRBV5-1
j_gene: TRBJ1-4
CDR3aa: ASSLRQGADEKLF

v_gene: TRBV10-3
j_gene: TRBJ2-5
CDR3aa: ATAPSSSGSGTQY

v_gene: TRBV29-1
j_gene: TRBJ2-7
CDR3aa: SVELGGGQGNEQY

v_gene: TRBV18
j_gene: TRBJ2-5
CDR3aa: ASSRPGDFQETQY

v_gene: TRBV12-3/TRBV12-4
j_gene: TRBJ2-5
CDR3aa: ASSLVPRRGQETQY

v_gene: TRBV19
j_gene: TRBJ2-5
CDR3aa: ASSSALKQETQY

v_gene: TRBV6-1
j_gene: TRBJ1-6
CDR3aa: ASSDRWGPPLH

v_gene: TRBV29-1
j_gene: TRBJ2-7
CDR3aa: SVFSVGYEQY

v_gene: TRBV5-1
j_gene: TRBJ2-2
CDR3aa: ASSSMDRSGELF

v_gene: TRBV20-1
j_gene: TRBJ2-7
CDR3aa: SARDLGENEQY

v_gene: TRBV29-1
j_gene: TRBJ2-7
CDR3aa: SVDNQASGEQY

v_gene: TRBV11-3
j_gene: TRBJ2-2
CDR3aa: ASSLDLYTGELF

v_gene: TRBV21-1
j_gene: TRBJ1-1
CDR3aa: ASSKAGTDFFSEAF

v_gene: TRBV3-1
j_gene: TRBJ2-3
CDR3aa: ASSWGLAVRSTDTQY

v_gene: TRBV11-2
j_gene: TRBJ2-1
CDR3aa: ASSPILSGEYNEQF